These 23 T cell receptor beta chains came from one sample sequenced in a study of shared T cell receptors in the human thymus. Clones were sequenced by immunoSEQ multiplex PCR, and TCRdb holds only the in-frame ones, with some missing. The sample lists roughly 660,000 clones; roughly 90% were seen once. Separately, the same data were catalogued under a study of human thymus T cells.

Sequencing was carried out using thymocytes. Receptor source: a boy under two years old with a congenital heart defect.

This chain joins TRBV5-4 and TRBJ2-3; unclear D gene. This CDR3 has 13 residues. V lost 4 bases and J 6 bases, leaving 12 bases between the germline ends. Germline assignment: CDR1 SGHNT and CDR2 YYREEE (reference sequence). The CDR3 loop reads CASSHPEADTQYF. CDR3 in DNA: TGTGCCAGCAGCCACCCTGAAGCGGATACGCAGTATTTT.

This clone was seen more than once but under ten times. The gene calls are TRBV6-5 and TRBJ2-7, with a tentative D call TRBD1 (6 bases). Between the trimmed V and J ends, which lost 6 bases and 2 bases, there was a span of 14 bases. The CDR3 loop spans 14 amino acids. CDR1 MNHEY and CDR2 SVGAGI come from the germline V gene. The CDR3 bases are TGTGCCAGCAGACTCCGACAGGAGACCTACGAGCAGTACTTC. Amino acid sequence: CASRLRQETYEQYF.

This clone was detected only a few times. The J gene is TRBJ1-4, the V gene TRBV10-3, with D unclear. Germline V gives CDR1 ENHRY, CDR2 SYGVKD. V was cut by 2 bases and J by 8 bases, with 12 bases left in between. The length of the CDR3 is 14 residues. DNA for the CDR3: TGTGCCATCAGTGAGAAGAGGGAGGACGAAAAACTGTTTTTT. Translation: CAISEKREDEKLFF.

The J gene is TRBJ2-2, the V gene TRBV27, with 9 positions matching TRBD2. From germline, CDR1 is MNHEY and CDR2 SMNVEV (reference sequence). The CDR3 has 18 amino acids. Trimming took 3 bases from V and 7 from J; bases not matched to a gene: 15. CDR3: CASSFPRSREGRVGELFF. The DNA of the CDR3 is TGTGCCAGCAGTTTCCCAAGATCGCGGGAGGGCCGGGTCGGGGAGCTGTTTTTT.

The gene calls are TRBV5-1 and TRBJ2-1; 10 nucleotides match TRBD2. Germline CDR1 SGHRS, CDR2 YFSETQ. The trim removed 2 bases at V and 3 bases at J, leaving 2 bases unmatched. This CDR3 has 15 amino acids. CDR3 DNA sequence: TGCGCCAGCAGCTTCAAGCGGGAGGGCTACAATGAGCAGTTCTTC. Protein: CASSFKREGYNEQFF. The entire variable domain, with the rest obtained from reference TRBV5-1 and TRBJ2-1, is as follows: KAGVTQTPRYLIKTRGQQVTLSCSPISGHRSVSWYQQTPGQGLQFLFEYFSETQRNKGNFPGRFSGRQFSNSRSEMNVSTLELGDSALYLCASSFKREGYNEQFFGPGTRLTVL.

The V call is TRBV7-9, the J call TRBJ2-7; 10 positions agree with TRBD2. The germline V gene encodes CDR1 SEHNR and CDR2 FQNEAQ (reference sequence). The CDR3 contains 17 residues. V shed 3 bases and J 3 bases; nucleotides not matched to a gene: 11. The CDR3 spells CASSFLAGAIQYYEQYF. The CDR3 DNA is TGTGCCAGCAGCTTCCTAGCGGGAGCTATCCAGTACTACGAGCAGTACTTC.

This chain connects TRBV28 to TRBJ1-5; no firm D call. Trimming cost V 6 bases and J 5 bases, with 5 bases left between them. There are 11 residues in the CDR3. Germline V lookup: CDR1 MDHEN, CDR2 SYDVKM. The CDR3 DNA reads TGTGCCAGCAGCCAATATCAGCCCCAGCATTTT. Translation gives CASSQYQPQHF.

The gene calls are TRBV29-1 and TRBJ2-1, with TRBD1 identical over 8 bases. Germline loops: CDR1 SQVTM, CDR2 ANQGSEA. V was pared by 6 bases and J by 7 bases, with 8 bases of the junction left unmatched. The CDR3 extends over 13 amino acids. CDR3: CSVDRDWNNEQFF. CDR3 DNA sequence: TGCAGCGTGGACAGGGATTGGAATAATGAGCAGTTCTTC.

The genes are TRBV4-1 and TRBJ1-2; 8 bases are a match to TRBD1. V dropped 4 bases and J dropped 8; count of bases not matched to a gene: 12. This CDR3 region has 15 residues. CDR1 is MGHRA, CDR2 YSYEKL, per germline. The CDR3 sequence is CASSLPGTGPGGYTF. CDR3 DNA sequence: TGCGCCAGCAGCCTTCCCGGGACAGGCCCGGGGGGCTACACCTTC.

The rearrangement links TRBV7-9 to TRBJ2-4; 8 bases line up with TRBD2. Germline values: CDR1 SEHNR, CDR2 FQNEAQ (reference sequence). V shed 0 bases, J shed 0 bases, and the junction held 4 bases outside the gene matches. CDR3 length equals 17 residues. The CDR3 is CASSLARGARAKNIQYF. The CDR3 coding sequence is TGTGCCAGCAGCTTAGCGCGGGGGGCGCGAGCCAAAAACATTCAGTACTTC.

This rearrangement joins TRBV7-6 to TRBJ2-1; D possibly corresponds to TRBD2 (7 bases). Germline CDR1 reads SGHVS; CDR2 reads FNYEAQ. The CDR3 is 18 amino acids. V was shortened by 5 bases and J by 4 bases, with 24 bases between the two germline ends. The CDR3 region is CASSHGGGRRFTYNEQFF. The CDR3 DNA sequence: TGTGCCAGCAGCCACGGCGGGGGCCGCCGCTTCACGTACAATGAGCAGTTCTTC. Complete variable domain (other parts from reference TRBV7-6 and TRBJ2-1): GAGVSQSPRYKVTKRGQDVALRCDPISGHVSLYWYRQALGQGPEFLTYFNYEAQQDKSGLPNDRFSAERPEGSISTLTIQRTEQRDSAMYRCASSHGGGRRFTYNEQFFGPGTRLTVL.

This chain uses TRBV28 with TRBJ2-1, with TRBD2 as a possible D gene (5 bases). Trimming removed 5 bases from V and 3 bases from J, with 8 bases in between. The CDR3 loop spans 13 amino acids. Germline V gives CDR1 MDHEN, CDR2 SYDVKM. DNA of the CDR3: TGTGCCAGCAGTCTGAGGGACTACAATGAGCAGTTCTTC. Its protein product is CASSLRDYNEQFF. Variable domain in full (rest from reference TRBV28 and TRBJ2-1): DVKVTQSSRYLVKRTGEKVFLECVQDMDHENMFWYRQDPGLGLRLIYFSYDVKMKEKGDIPEGYSVSREKKERFSLILESASTNQTSMYLCASSLRDYNEQFFGPGTRLTVL.

The V gene is TRBV27, the J gene TRBJ2-2, with 8 bases aligning to TRBD2. Germline CDR1 is MNHEY and CDR2 is SMNVEV (reference sequence). This CDR3 is built from 18 residues. V trimming: 2 bases; J trimming: 3 bases; junction bases outside the gene matches: 11. The CDR3 loop is CASSLGPASGGHTGELFF. The CDR3 region has the DNA TGTGCCAGCAGTTTAGGGCCCGCATCGGGAGGGCACACCGGGGAGCTGTTTTTT.

The CDR3 DNA sequence: TGTGCCAGCAGTTACTCGCCAGGCTCCTACGAGCAGTACTTC. Encoded protein: CASSYSPGSYEQYF. The chain has TRBV6-5 and TRBJ2-7; D unresolved. The germline V gene has CDR1 MNHEY and CDR2 SVGAGI. The CDR3 loop spans 14 amino acids. The V gene lost 0 bases and the J gene lost 0 bases, with 6 bases spanning the gap.

The chain combines TRBV6-1 with TRBJ2-7; tentatively, D is TRBD2 (6 bases). This CDR3 comprises 15 residues. Germline CDR1 and CDR2: MNHNS and SASEGT. V was trimmed by 6 bases and J by 2 bases, leaving 17 bases between them. CDR3 region: CASRDLARGAYEQYF. The CDR3 DNA reads as TGTGCCAGCAGGGACCTAGCGAGAGGAGCCTACGAGCAGTACTTC.

This clone was seen a single time. This sequence joins TRBV15 and TRBJ2-1; 14 bases are shared with TRBD2. The junction had 10 bases not matched to a gene; V was cut back by 1 base and J by 2 bases. CDR3 length equals 20 residues. Germline-derived CDR1 and CDR2 are LNHNV and YYDKDF (reference sequence). The CDR3, as DNA: TGTGCCACCAGCAGAGGACCGGGACTAGCGGGAGTATTTACCTACAATGAGCAGTTCTTC. Encoded protein: CATSRGPGLAGVFTYNEQFF.

This sequence joins TRBV10-3 and TRBJ1-2; 7 bases match TRBD1. Losses at the gene ends were 0 bases for V and 2 bases for J; bases not matched to a gene: 6. Germline assignment: CDR1 ENHRY and CDR2 SYGVKD. The CDR3 sequence is 16 residues long. CDR3 sequence: CAISESMGRGNYGYTF. In DNA form, the CDR3 reads TGTGCCATCAGTGAGTCGATGGGCAGGGGGAACTATGGCTACACCTTC.

The CDR3 reads CASSGRQSRYEQYF. The CDR3, as DNA: TGTGCCAGCAGCGGACGACAGTCGCGCTACGAGCAGTACTTC. The chain has TRBV5-8 and TRBJ2-7; TRBD1 might be the D (5 bases). CDR1 is SGHTS, CDR2 YDEGEE, per germline. The V and J ends lost 4 bases and 3 bases respectively, with 14 bases between them. The CDR3 consists of 14 residues.

The rearrangement joins TRBV7-2 to TRBJ2-3, with 8 nucleotides matching TRBD2. This CDR3 spans 16 amino acids. Per germline, CDR1 SGHTA and CDR2 FQGNSA. V lost 5 bases and J lost 2; bases outside the gene matches: 9. This CDR3 is CASSNRTSGDTDTQYF. The CDR3 bases are TGTGCCAGCAGCAATCGCACTAGCGGAGACACAGATACGCAGTATTTT.

This sequence joins TRBV2 and TRBJ2-1; the match to TRBD2 covers 15 bases. Germline V gene lookup returns CDR1 SNHLY and CDR2 FYNNEI. The CDR3 sequence is 20 residues long. Trimming cost V 3 bases and J 0 bases; bases outside gene matches: 9. DNA for the CDR3: TGTGCCAGCAGTGAGGGACTAGCGGGAGGAGAAAAGAGCTCCTACAATGAGCAGTTCTTC. It translates to CASSEGLAGGEKSSYNEQFF. Filled out from reference TRBV2 and TRBJ2-1, the complete variable domain reads EPEVTQTPSHQVTQMGQEVILRCVPISNHLYFYWYRQILGQKVEFLVSFYNNEISEKSEIFDDQFSVERPDGSNFTLKIRSTKLEDSAMYFCASSEGLAGGEKSSYNEQFFGPGTRLTVL.

CDR3 region: CATSRDNRNEQYF. CDR3 DNA sequence: TGTGCCACCAGCAGAGATAATCGTAACGAGCAGTACTTC. The rearrangement uses TRBV15 and TRBJ2-7, with D unresolved. The CDR3 is made up of 13 amino acids. The V gene's germline CDR1 is LNHNV and CDR2 YYDKDF (reference sequence). The V end was cut by 0 bases, the J end by 5 bases, with 8 bases between.

The V and J genes are TRBV18 and TRBJ1-1; TRBD1 matches at 9 bases. Germline V gene data show CDR1 as KGHSH and CDR2 as LQKENI. V trimming: 0 bases; J trimming: 0 bases; junction bases outside the gene matches: 8. The CDR3 is 18 amino acids. The CDR3: CASSPPGTGRRLNTEAFF. The CDR3 DNA reads as TGTGCCAGCTCACCACCGGGGACAGGGCGACGCTTGAACACTGAAGCTTTCTTT.

CDR3 loop: CASSLAGFSYEQYF. As DNA, the CDR3 is TGTGCCAGCAGCTTAGCGGGATTCTCCTACGAGCAGTACTTC. The J gene is TRBJ2-7, the V gene TRBV11-3; D is possibly TRBD2 (5 bases). The CDR3 is made up of 14 amino acids. Germline CDR1 and CDR2: SGHNT and YENEEA. Trimming shortened V by 1 base and J by 0 bases, and 7 bases separated the two germline ends.